What follows are 24 T cell receptor beta chains derived from one specimen sequenced in a study of lymphopenia after photon versus proton radiotherapy. The assay was immunoSEQ multiplex PCR, and TCRdb's table has in-frame clones only and misses some. This sample has 55,000 to 70,000 clones, with less than 95% found just once. Sequencing was performed on peripheral blood, taken from a patient treated with photon-based radiotherapy. These TCRs come from a woman in her thirties or forties with cholangiocarcinoma.

The genes are TRBV9 and TRBJ1-1; a weak D match, TRBD1 (5 bases). This CDR3 region has 17 residues. The germline V and J ends were trimmed by 1 base and 0 bases, with 16 bases remaining between them. Per the germline V gene, CDR1 is SGDLS and CDR2 is YYNGEE. The DNA of the CDR3 is TGTGCCAGCAGCGTACAGGGTGGAGGGGTAATGAACACTGAAGCTTTCTTT. As protein: CASSVQGGGVMNTEAFF.

On this clone itself: A read error may produce the germline difference seen at one junction end. The chain has TRBV7-7 and TRBJ2-7; possibly TRBD1 for D (6 bases). Germline CDR1 SSHAT, CDR2 FNYEAQ (reference sequence). This CDR3 is built from 15 residues. DNA for the CDR3: TGTGCTAGCAGCTTCCCGCTCGGGACAATTTACGAGCAGTACTTC. Protein sequence: CASSFPLGTIYEQYF.

In nucleotides, the CDR3 is TGTGCCCGCGACAGGGGAGAGAAAAATTCACCCCTCCACTTT. This gives the protein CARDRGEKNSPLHF. V and J are TRBV30 and TRBJ1-6, with 8 bases fitting TRBD1. V shed 8 bases and J 7 bases; nucleotides not matched to a gene: 10. This CDR3 has 14 amino acids. CDR1 is GTSNPN, CDR2 SVGIG, per germline (reference sequence).

The V and J genes are TRBV25-1 and TRBJ2-1; no reliable D call. In germline, CDR1 is MGHDK, CDR2 SYGVNS. Deletions cut 4 bases from V and 0 bases from J, with 13 bases between. The CDR3 runs to 16 residues. The CDR3 loop reads CASSGTDQFSYNEQFF. DNA for the CDR3: TGTGCCAGCAGTGGAACAGACCAGTTCTCCTACAATGAGCAGTTCTTC.

This chain joins TRBV9 and TRBJ1-3; D may be TRBD1 (6 bases). Germline V gene lookup returns CDR1 SGDLS and CDR2 YYNGEE. The CDR3 sequence is 18 residues long. V shed 0 bases and J shed 3 bases, with 19 bases lying between them. The CDR3 DNA is TGTGCCAGCAGCGTAGACAGGGCTGGGGCAGTTGGTGGAAACACCATATATTTT. This sequence encodes CASSVDRAGAVGGNTIYF.

The chain links TRBV15 to TRBJ1-5, with 8 bases matching TRBD1. This CDR3 region has 16 residues. V was clipped by 0 bases and J by 3 bases; unmatched bases: 4. Germline values: CDR1 LNHNV, CDR2 YYDKDF (reference sequence). The CDR3, as DNA: TGTGCCACCAGCAGAGATAGGACAGGGACCAATCAGCCCCAGCATTTT. Amino acids: CATSRDRTGTNQPQHF.

The chain uses TRBV4-1 and TRBJ2-3; 10 bases fit TRBD2. The J segment lost 5 bases and the V segment lost 0 bases, leaving 5 bases of the junction unmatched. This CDR3 contains 16 residues. The germline gives CDR1 MGHRA, CDR2 YSYEKL. The DNA of the CDR3 is TGCGCCAGCAGCCAAGATCAGCGGGGGGGCAGAGATACGCAGTATTTT. This sequence encodes CASSQDQRGGRDTQYF.

The V and J genes are TRBV29-1 and TRBJ1-1, with TRBD1 as a possible D gene (6 bases). Trimming cost V 6 bases and J 0 bases, with 17 bases left between them. This CDR3 region has 15 residues. CDR1 is SQVTM, CDR2 ANQGSEA, per germline. CDR3 bases: TGCAGCGTCGCTCCCTGGACAGCTGTGAACACTGAAGCTTTCTTT. Translated: CSVAPWTAVNTEAFF. The entire variable domain, with the rest obtained from reference TRBV29-1 and TRBJ1-1, is as follows: SAVISQKPSRDICQRGTSLTIQCQVDSQVTMMFWYRQQPGQSLTLIATANQGSEATYESGFVIDKFPISRPNLTFSTLTVSNMSPEDSSIYLCSVAPWTAVNTEAFFGQGTRLTVV.

The chain links TRBV14 to TRBJ2-7, with 10 bases matching TRBD1. The CDR3 sequence is 17 residues long. Germline V lookup: CDR1 SGHDN, CDR2 FVKESK. With 2 bases clipped from V and 4 bases from J, the junction kept 11 bases outside the gene matches. The CDR3 loop reads CASSQLLPRDRGYEQYF. The CDR3 nucleotides read TGTGCCAGCAGCCAACTTCTACCCCGGGACAGGGGTTACGAGCAGTACTTC.

The chain has TRBV9 and TRBJ2-2; 9 bases map to TRBD1. Trimming removed 4 bases from V and 4 bases from J; junction bases left unmatched: 11. The CDR3 consists of 17 residues. From germline, CDR1 is SGDLS and CDR2 YYNGEE. CDR3 coding DNA: TGTGCCAGCAGCTTGCCGGGACAGGGCCATTCCACCGGGGAGCTGTTTTTT. Encoded protein: CASSLPGQGHSTGELFF.

This clone appeared once. The chain combines TRBV5-6 with TRBJ1-2, with D unclear. This CDR3 has 15 amino acids. V was shortened by 1 base and J by 2 bases, with 12 bases between the two germline ends. CDR1 and CDR2 from the germline V gene are SGHDT and YYEEEE. This chain's CDR3 is CASSLKARGNYGYTF. The DNA of the CDR3 is TGTGCCAGCAGCTTGAAGGCTCGAGGGAACTATGGCTACACCTTC.

V is TRBV7-2 and J is TRBJ2-7, with D maybe TRBD1 (5 bases). The CDR3 sequence is 13 residues long. The V end was cut by 2 bases, the J end by 5 bases, with 10 bases between. Germline V gives CDR1 SGHTA, CDR2 FQGNSA. The CDR3 protein is CASSLSRANEQYF. CDR3 coding DNA: TGTGCCAGCAGCTTAAGCAGGGCTAACGAGCAGTACTTC.

The rearrangement joins TRBV15 to TRBJ1-3; 9 nucleotides align to TRBD1. J lost 2 bases, V lost 9 bases, and 5 bases had no gene match. The CDR3 is 14 residues long. Per germline, CDR1 LNHNV and CDR2 YYDKDF (reference sequence). CDR3 in amino acids: CATTRQGAGNTIYF. The CDR3, as DNA: TGTGCCACAACCAGACAGGGGGCTGGAAACACCATATATTTT.

This chain uses TRBV29-1 with TRBJ1-3; 7 positions match TRBD1. The CDR3 is 15 residues long. Germline-derived CDR1 and CDR2 are SQVTM and ANQGSEA. J gave up 2 bases and V 3 bases, and 7 bases lay outside the gene matches. The CDR3 is CSVETSTGAGNTIYF. CDR3 DNA: TGCAGCGTTGAGACTTCAACAGGGGCTGGAAACACCATATATTTT.

The V and J genes are TRBV28 and TRBJ1-2; the match to TRBD1 covers 11 bases. Germline V gives CDR1 MDHEN, CDR2 SYDVKM. Losses at the gene ends were 5 bases for V and 10 bases for J; bases not matched to a gene: 9. This CDR3 is built from 14 residues. CDR3 sequence (DNA): TGTGCCAGCAGTGGGACAGGGGGATTCCGAGACTACACCTTC. Translated, it gives CASSGTGGFRDYTF.

The chain employs TRBV6-5 and TRBJ1-2; TRBD1 matches 11 bases. Germline V gene lookup returns CDR1 MNHEY and CDR2 SVGAGI. V dropped 3 bases and J dropped 6; count of bases not matched to a gene: 6. The CDR3 runs to 15 residues. CDR3 DNA: TGTGCCAGCAGTTATGGCGGGACAGGGGGGCATGGCTACACCTTC. This encodes CASSYGGTGGHGYTF.

V gene TRBV6-1 combines with J gene TRBJ1-4; D not certain. The CDR3 length is 17 residues. Trimming took 0 bases from V and 6 from J, leaving 17 bases between them. Looked up from germline, CDR1 is MNHNS and CDR2 is SASEGT. Written as DNA, the CDR3 is TGTGCCAGCAGTGAAGCTCTAAGAAGGGATCCCTATGAAAAACTGTTTTTT. Its translation is CASSEALRRDPYEKLFF.

The rearrangement joins TRBV2 to TRBJ2-3, with a possible D match to TRBD2 (5 bases). The CDR3 covers 14 residues. V shed 11 bases and J shed 2 bases, with 17 bases lying between them. In germline, CDR1 is SNHLY, CDR2 FYNNEI. CDR3 nucleotides: TGTGCCGGCGCGGGCTTACTCCTCACAGATACGCAGTATTTT. Encoded protein: CAGAGLLLTDTQYF.

This chain links TRBV28 with TRBJ1-5; a possible D gene is TRBD1 (6 bases). Germline lookup yields CDR1 MDHEN and CDR2 SYDVKM. The CDR3 loop spans 16 amino acids. The V gene lost 5 bases and the J gene lost 0 bases, with 14 bases spanning the gap. The CDR3 nucleotides are TGTGCCAGCAGTGATATACAGGGACTTAGCAATCAGCCCCAGCATTTT. It is translated as CASSDIQGLSNQPQHF.

V is TRBV30 and J is TRBJ1-1, with D maybe TRBD1 (5 bases). This CDR3 region has 13 residues. CDR1 is GTSNPN and CDR2 is SVGIG in the germline V gene (reference sequence). Trimming shortened V by 2 bases and J by 4 bases, and 11 bases separated the two germline ends. This chain's CDR3 is CAWSRAGGTEAFF. The CDR3 DNA follows: TGTGCCTGGAGTAGAGCTGGGGGCACTGAAGCTTTCTTT.

V usage is TRBV6-5 and J usage is TRBJ2-2; no reliable D call. With 2 bases removed from V and 7 bases from J, the gap between germline ends came to 14 bases. The CDR3 consists of 15 residues. CDR1 is MNHEY, CDR2 SVGAGI, per germline. CDR3: CASSYRVSYGGELFF. The CDR3 DNA follows: TGTGCCAGCAGTTACAGGGTCTCCTATGGCGGGGAGCTGTTTTTT.

The table lists this clone with a few counts. This chain connects TRBV7-2 to TRBJ1-5; D possibly corresponds to TRBD1 (5 bases). Between the trimmed V and J ends, which lost 1 base and 1 base, there was a span of 8 bases. The CDR3 loop spans 15 amino acids. Per germline, CDR1 SGHTA and CDR2 FQGNSA. The CDR3 DNA is TGTGCCAGCAGCTTAGTTGGGGGAAGCAATCAGCCCCAGCATTTT. Amino acid sequence: CASSLVGGSNQPQHF.

The chain employs TRBV6-5 and TRBJ1-2; D possibly corresponds to TRBD1 (6 bases). In germline, CDR1 is MNHEY, CDR2 SVGAGI. This CDR3 has 14 amino acids. Trimming stripped 6 bases from V and 7 bases from J, with 18 bases between. The CDR3 loop is CASSDPPGAGGYTF. The CDR3 nucleotides read TGTGCCAGCAGCGACCCCCCGGGGGCGGGTGGCTACACCTTC.

The chain couples TRBV19 to TRBJ2-6; 7 nucleotides agree with TRBD1. The CDR3 consists of 16 residues. Germline V CDR1 and CDR2: LNHDA, SQIVND (reference sequence). The ends lost 7 bases at V and 0 bases at J; junction bases unmatched: 6. In DNA, the CDR3 is TGTGCCAGTACTGAGGGGGCGAGCTCTGGGGCCAACGTCCTGACTTTC. This translates into CASTEGASSGANVLTF.